This T cell receptor beta chain was captured in a study of T cell changes during pregnancy in multiple sclerosis. The CDR3 has 14 residues. Per germline, CDR1 SEHNR and CDR2 FQNEAQ (reference sequence). Trimming removed 8 bases at V and 2 bases at J, with 16 bases between. Only in-frame clones appear in the TCRdb table, and some are missing; sequencing was by immunoSEQ multiplex PCR. This sample has about 35,000 clones, with approximately 90% found just once. The source was CD4+ T cells from peripheral blood mononuclear cells, collected in the third trimester of pregnancy. The TCR comes from a female donor in good health, enrolled as a control in a pregnancy study. The chain couples TRBV7-9 to TRBJ2-7, with D perhaps TRBD1 (6 bases). This CDR3 is CASQKQAGAYEQYF. In nucleotides, the CDR3 is TGTGCCAGCCAGAAACAGGCAGGGGCCTACGAGCAGTACTTC.